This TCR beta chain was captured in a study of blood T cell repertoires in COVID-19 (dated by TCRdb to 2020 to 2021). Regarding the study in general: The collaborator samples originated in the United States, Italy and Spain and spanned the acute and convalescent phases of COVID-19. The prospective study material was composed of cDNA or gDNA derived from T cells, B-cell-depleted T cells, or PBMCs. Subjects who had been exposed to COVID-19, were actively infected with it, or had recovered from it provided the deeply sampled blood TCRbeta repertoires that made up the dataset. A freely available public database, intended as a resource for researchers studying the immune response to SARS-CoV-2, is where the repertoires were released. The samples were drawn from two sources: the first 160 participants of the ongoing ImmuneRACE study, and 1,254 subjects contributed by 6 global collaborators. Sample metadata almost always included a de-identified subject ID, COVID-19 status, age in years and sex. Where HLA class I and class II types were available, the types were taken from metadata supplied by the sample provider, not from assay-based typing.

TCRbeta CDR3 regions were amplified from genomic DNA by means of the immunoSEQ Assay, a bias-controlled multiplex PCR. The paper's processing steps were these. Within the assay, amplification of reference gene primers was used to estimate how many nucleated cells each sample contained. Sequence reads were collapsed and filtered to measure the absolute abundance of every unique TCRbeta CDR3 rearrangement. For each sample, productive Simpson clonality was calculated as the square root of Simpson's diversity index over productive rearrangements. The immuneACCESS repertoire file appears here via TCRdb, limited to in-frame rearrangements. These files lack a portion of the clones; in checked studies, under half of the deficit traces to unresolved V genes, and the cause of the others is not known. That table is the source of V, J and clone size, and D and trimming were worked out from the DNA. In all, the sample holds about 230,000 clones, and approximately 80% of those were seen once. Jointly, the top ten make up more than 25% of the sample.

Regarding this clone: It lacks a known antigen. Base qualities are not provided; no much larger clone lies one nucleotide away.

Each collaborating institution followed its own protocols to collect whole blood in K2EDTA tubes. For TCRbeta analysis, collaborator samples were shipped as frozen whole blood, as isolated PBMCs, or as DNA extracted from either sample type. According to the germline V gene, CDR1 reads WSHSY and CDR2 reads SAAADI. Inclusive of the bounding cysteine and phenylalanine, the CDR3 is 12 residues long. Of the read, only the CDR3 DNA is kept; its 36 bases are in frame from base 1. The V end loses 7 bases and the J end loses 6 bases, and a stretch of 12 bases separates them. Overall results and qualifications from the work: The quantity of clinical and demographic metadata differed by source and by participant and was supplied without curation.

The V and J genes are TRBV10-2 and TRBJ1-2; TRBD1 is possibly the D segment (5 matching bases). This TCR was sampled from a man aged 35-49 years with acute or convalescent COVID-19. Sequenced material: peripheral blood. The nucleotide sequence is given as TGCGCCAGCACCCTTGGGGGGGATGGCTACACCTTC. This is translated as CASTLGGDGYTF.